Each of the 15 T cell receptor beta chains below was sequenced from the same sample in a study of blood T cell repertoires in COVID-19. Assay: immunoSEQ multiplex PCR; the TCRdb copy retains only in-frame clones and omits some. The sample yields 300,000 to 400,000 clones, 85% to 95% seen once. The sample was PBMCs or T cells enriched from blood (not recorded which). These receptors originate from a woman aged 25 to 45 who had been exposed to COVID-19.

This clone was detected ten times or more. The rearrangement uses TRBV29-1 and TRBJ2-7; D is unclear. This CDR3 has 12 amino acids. Trimming removed 4 bases from V and 2 bases from J, with 9 bases in between. From germline, CDR1 is SQVTM and CDR2 ANQGSEA. The DNA of the CDR3 is TGCAGCGTTGTCCAGGATCCCTACGAGCAGTACTTC. Protein: CSVVQDPYEQYF.

The V and J genes are TRBV10-3 and TRBJ1-4; TRBD1 matches 9 bases. Germline loops: CDR1 ENHRY, CDR2 SYGVKD. The junction had 3 bases not matched to a gene; V was cut back by 4 bases and J by 3 bases. This CDR3 is 15 amino acids long. The CDR3 protein is CAISGRTGANEKLFF. CDR3 bases: TGTGCCATCAGTGGACGGACAGGGGCTAATGAAAAACTGTTTTTT.

The CDR3 protein is CASSGTVHTDTQYF. As DNA, the CDR3 is TGTGCCAGCAGCGGGACAGTCCACACAGATACGCAGTATTTT. The chain uses TRBV9 and TRBJ2-3; weak D call: TRBD1 (6 bases). This CDR3 has 14 residues. Germline assignment: CDR1 SGDLS and CDR2 YYNGEE. With 3 bases removed from V and 2 bases from J, the gap between germline ends came to 10 bases.

The chain has TRBV6-5 and TRBJ1-4; TRBD1 might be the D (6 bases). Germline CDR1 is MNHEY and CDR2 is SVGAGI. The V end was cut by 6 bases, the J end by 8 bases, with 13 bases between. CDR3 length: 13 amino acids. The CDR3 DNA follows: TGTGCCAGCAGGTCACAGGGTGGCGAAAAACTGTTTTTT. It codes for CASRSQGGEKLFF.

CDR3 coding DNA: TGTGCCTGGAGTACCGCGTCGGGGGGCGCGCAGCCCCAGCATTTT. Encoded protein: CAWSTASGGAQPQHF. The chain links TRBV30 to TRBJ1-5; D is perhaps TRBD1 (6 bases). V lost 2 bases and J 7 bases, leaving 18 bases between the germline ends. CDR1 and CDR2 from the germline V gene are GTSNPN and SVGIG (reference sequence). There are 15 residues in the CDR3.

The J gene is TRBJ1-2, the V gene TRBV5-1, with D possibly being TRBD1 (5 bases). This CDR3 region has 14 residues. Per germline, CDR1 SGHRS and CDR2 YFSETQ. V gave up 4 bases and J gave up 4 bases, with 14 bases separating them. CDR3: CASSRRVDSYGYTF. The CDR3 DNA reads TGCGCCAGCAGCCGCAGGGTTGACAGCTATGGCTACACCTTC.

CDR3 amino acids: CASSQPLGQGYTF. CDR3 nucleotides: TGCGCCAGCAGCCAACCCCTAGGACAGGGCTACACCTTC. The V call is TRBV4-1, the J call TRBJ1-2; tentatively, D is TRBD1 (6 bases). This CDR3 has 13 residues. Germline V lookup: CDR1 MGHRA, CDR2 YSYEKL. V was trimmed by 2 bases and J by 8 bases, leaving 12 bases between them.

V gene TRBV5-8 combines with J gene TRBJ1-2, with D hard to call. Germline-derived CDR1 and CDR2 are SGHTS and YDEGEE. This CDR3 spans 14 amino acids. V was cut by 5 bases and J by 0 bases, with 11 bases left in between. The CDR3 sequence: CASRGHKTNYGYTF. Here the CDR3 DNA reads TGTGCCAGCAGGGGCCACAAAACTAACTATGGCTACACCTTC.

The chain couples TRBV4-1 to TRBJ2-3; TRBD1 aligns across 9 bases. CDR3 length: 19 residues. Trimming cost V 3 bases and J 4 bases; bases outside gene matches: 17. In germline, CDR1 is MGHRA, CDR2 YSYEKL. This CDR3 is CASSHPRSTPGQGSDTQYF. CDR3 DNA: TGCGCCAGCAGCCATCCCAGGTCGACACCGGGACAGGGATCAGATACGCAGTATTTT.

The chain employs TRBV4-3 and TRBJ2-2; D might be TRBD2 (6 bases). Trimming removed 4 bases at V and 1 base at J, with 16 bases between. Germline CDR1 and CDR2: LGHNA and YSLEER. The CDR3 is 17 residues long. The CDR3 DNA is TGCGCCAGCAGCCCCCACCGGAGGGTGGGGAACACCGGGGAGCTGTTTTTT. Translation: CASSPHRRVGNTGELFF.

This clone turned up a few times. The chain uses TRBV2 and TRBJ1-2, with D possibly matching TRBD1 (6 bases). The CDR3 loop spans 13 amino acids. V was shortened by 5 bases and J by 8 bases, with 15 bases between the two germline ends. CDR1 SNHLY and CDR2 FYNNEI come from the germline V gene. CDR3 sequence: CASSYVEGEGYTF. The CDR3 DNA follows: TGTGCCAGCAGTTATGTCGAGGGGGAGGGCTACACCTTC.

The chain carries TRBV6-5 and TRBJ1-5; 7 positions agree with TRBD1. The ends lost 6 bases at V and 0 bases at J; junction bases unmatched: 5. The CDR3 loop spans 15 amino acids. In germline, CDR1 is MNHEY, CDR2 SVGAGI. CDR3 sequence: CASRRQGGSNQPQHF. CDR3 DNA: TGTGCCAGCAGACGACAGGGTGGTAGCAATCAGCCCCAGCATTTT.

V usage is TRBV4-2 and J usage is TRBJ2-7; 8 nucleotides align to TRBD2. Germline V gene sequence: CDR1 LGHNA, CDR2 YNFKEQ. Losses at the gene ends were 1 base for V and 5 bases for J; bases not matched to a gene: 13. CDR3 length: 17 residues. CDR3 DNA: TGTGCCAGCAGCCAAGCTGGCGCGGGGGGCCTGCTAGACGAGCAGTACTTC. Translation: CASSQAGAGGLLDEQYF.

V usage is TRBV6-5 and J usage is TRBJ2-5, with D perhaps TRBD1 (5 bases). V shed 2 bases and J shed 1 base, with 8 bases lying between them. In germline, CDR1 is MNHEY, CDR2 SVGAGI. The CDR3 loop spans 14 amino acids. DNA of the CDR3: TGTGCCAGCAGTTACCGACAGATCCAAGAGACCCAGTACTTC. This translates into CASSYRQIQETQYF.

The V call is TRBV7-6, the J call TRBJ1-4; 9 bases agree with TRBD1. Germline V gene sequence: CDR1 SGHVS, CDR2 FNYEAQ. With V trimmed by 5 bases and J by 1 base, 5 bases remained unmatched. This CDR3 region has 16 residues. The CDR3 loop is CASSLGTGRTNEKLFF. In DNA, the CDR3 is TGTGCCAGCAGCCTCGGGACAGGGCGAACTAATGAAAAACTGTTTTTT.